This T cell receptor (beta chain) was captured in a study of memory CD4+ T cells and cytomegalovirus serostatus. Whole-study context: Of the healthy Belgian adults, several were CMV seropositive and about 24 seronegative.

Germline CDR1 SGHTA, CDR2 FQGNSA. Germline trimming cut 5 bases from V and 6 bases from J; bases unmatched to any gene: 6. This CDR3 is built from 14 residues. Clones were read by immunoSEQ multiplex PCR, and TCRdb kept only the in-frame ones, dropping some. The sample lists some 60,000 clones, about 81% seen once, with 0.8% to 1.2% in the top ten. Single viable CD3+CD4+CD8-CD45RO+ cells were sorted as the memory CD4+ T cells. Donors' CMV status reflects serum IgG against pp150, pp28, p38, p52. This chain joins TRBV7-2 and TRBJ2-7; 11 bases map to TRBD2. Material for sequencing was memory CD4+ T cells from blood. This TCR was recovered from an adult in good health and CMV-seronegative. CDR3 DNA sequence: TGTGCCAGCAGCCCACGCCTAGCGGGAGGCGAGCAGTACTTC. Amino acids: CASSPRLAGGEQYF.